Listed below are T cell receptor beta chains from one sample, sequenced in a study of glioma-infiltrating T cells. Each CDR3 protein gets one entry after TCRdb re-called the multiplex PCR reads with MiXCR. The sample has over 100,000 distinct CDR3 sequences; 20% to 30% are singletons. Sequencing was carried out using glioma tissue, nonneoplastic brain tissue, or PBMCs (not recorded which). All receptors derive from a human donor with low-grade glioma or glioblastoma, undergoing nonglioma brain surgery, or in good health (not recorded which). Both conserved end residues are part of each CDR3. The D gene is left open where the match is weak. Clone size, where shown, is once, few, many, or a class for clones that have expanded.

clone size | D gene | J gene | V gene | CDR3 protein | CDR3 DNA
many | . | TRBJ1-5 | TRBV4-2 | CASSRHSNQPQHF | TGTGCCAGCAGCAGGCATAGCAATCAGCCCCAGCATTTT
many | . | TRBJ1-2 | TRBV19 | CASSLGIGYGYTF | TGTGCCAGTAGTCTAGGGATAGGCTATGGCTACACCTTC
. | . | TRBJ2-1 | TRBV27 | CASRSLSAGSYEQLF | TGTGCCAGCAGATCTCTCTCCGCTGGAAGCTACGAGCAGCTCTTC
many | . | TRBJ1-6 | TRBV27 | CASSLGSEGPYNSPLHF | TGTGCCAGCAGTTTGGGCTCGGAGGGACCTTATAATTCACCCCTCCACTTT
many | . | TRBJ1-1 | TRBV11-1 | CASSQVGNTEAFF | TGTGCCAGCAGCCAGGTAGGGAACACTGAAGCTTTCTTT
few | . | TRBJ2-7 | TRBV29-1 | CSVGGGGAYEQYF | TGCAGCGTTGGAGGTGGCGGGGCGTACGAGCAGTACTTC
many | . | TRBJ1-3 | TRBV18 | CASSPMTGANTIYF | TGTGCCAGCTCTCCTATGACAGGCGCGAACACCATATATTTT
many | . | TRBJ1-6 | TRBV29-1 | CSVRREGYNSPLHF | TGCAGCGTTCGCCGCGAAGGATATAATTCACCCCTCCACTTT
many | . | TRBJ2-7 | TRBV7-9 | CASSLAKDRLSNSYEQYF | TGTGCCAGCAGCTTAGCGAAAGACAGGCTAAGCAACTCCTACGAGCAGTACTTC
. | . | TRBJ1-6 | TRBV4-3 | CASSQDESGNNSPLHF | TGCGCCAGCAGCCAAGACGAATCGGGGAATAATTCACCCCTCCACTTT
. | . | TRBJ2-7 | TRBV28 | CASRGQYGSYEQYF | TGTGCCAGCAGAGGACAGTATGGCTCCTACGAGCAGTACTTC